This entry features one T cell receptor (beta chain) sequence. The antigen is undetermined. Normal lung sampling was at least 3 cm from the tumour, as distant as possible. Clones were read by immunoSEQ multiplex PCR, and TCRdb kept only the in-frame ones, dropping some. The data contain some 3,500 clones, about three quarters of them singletons. This entry comes from a study of immune cell composition in non-small cell lung cancer. Study-level results: Adenocarcinomas with higher top tumour-associated clone frequency had more reactive TILs.

Sample: non-adjacent lung tissue. This receptor was identified in a human donor with non-small cell lung cancer.

CDR3 DNA: TGTGCCAGCAGCTCCTACTTTCAGCCCCAGCATTTT. Protein: CASSSYFQPQHF. The V call is TRBV7-9, the J call TRBJ1-5, with D unresolved. CDR1 is SEHNR and CDR2 is FQNEAQ in the germline V gene (reference sequence). The CDR3 spans 12 residues. V was clipped by 4 bases and J by 6 bases, with 7 bases between them.